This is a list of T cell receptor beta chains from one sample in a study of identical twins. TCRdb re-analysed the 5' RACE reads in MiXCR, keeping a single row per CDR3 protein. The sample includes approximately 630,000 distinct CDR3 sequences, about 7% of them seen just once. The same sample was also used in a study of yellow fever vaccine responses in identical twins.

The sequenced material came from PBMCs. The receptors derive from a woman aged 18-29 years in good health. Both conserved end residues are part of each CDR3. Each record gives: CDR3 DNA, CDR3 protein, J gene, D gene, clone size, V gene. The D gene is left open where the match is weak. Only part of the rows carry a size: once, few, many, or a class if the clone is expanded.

CDR3nt: TGCGCCAGCAGCTTAGGTGGCGGGGGCAAGGATACGCAGTATTTT
CDR3aa: CASSLGGGGKDTQYF
j_gene: TRBJ2-3
d_gene: NA
abundance: NA
v_gene: TRBV5-1

CDR3nt: TGTGCCAGCAGCTTAGTCGTGCTAGCGGGAGGGCCTGAATTTAGCGAGCAGTACTTC
CDR3aa: CASSLVVLAGGPEFSEQYF
j_gene: TRBJ2-7
d_gene: TRBD2
abundance: few
v_gene: TRBV11-1

CDR3nt: TGTGCCAGCAGTGGGTGGATGTCTTCTGGGGCCAACGTCCTGACTTTC
CDR3aa: CASSGWMSSGANVLTF
j_gene: TRBJ2-6
d_gene: NA
abundance: NA
v_gene: TRBV25-1

CDR3nt: TGTGCCAGCAGGCCCCGAAACAATTACGAGCAGTACTTC
CDR3aa: CASRPRNNYEQYF
j_gene: TRBJ2-7
d_gene: NA
abundance: NA
v_gene: TRBV12-3/TRBV12-4

CDR3nt: TGTGCCAGCAGCTCGGACAACCGGGACTATGGAGGCGAGCAGTACTTC
CDR3aa: CASSSDNRDYGGEQYF
j_gene: TRBJ2-7
d_gene: NA
abundance: NA
v_gene: TRBV21-1

CDR3nt: TGCGCCAGCAGCTTCATCCCGACAGGGCCAGCTTTCTTT
CDR3aa: CASSFIPTGPAFF
j_gene: TRBJ1-1
d_gene: TRBD1
abundance: NA
v_gene: TRBV5-1

CDR3nt: TGTGCCAGCAGCGTAGCTTCTAGCGGACAAGAGACCCAGTACTTC
CDR3aa: CASSVASSGQETQYF
j_gene: TRBJ2-5
d_gene: TRBD2
abundance: NA
v_gene: TRBV9

CDR3nt: TGCGCCAGCAGGGGACAGGGAGACACCGGGGAGCTGTTTTTT
CDR3aa: CASRGQGDTGELFF
j_gene: TRBJ2-2
d_gene: TRBD1
abundance: many
v_gene: TRBV10-2

CDR3nt: TGTGCCAGCAGATTTTGGGAATCGGGAGTTGAAAATGAGCAGTTCTTC
CDR3aa: CASRFWESGVENEQFF
j_gene: TRBJ2-1
d_gene: NA
abundance: few
v_gene: TRBV2

CDR3nt: TGTGCCAGCAGCCTCCGGGCCTCCGCGAACACCGGGGAGCTGTTTTTT
CDR3aa: CASSLRASANTGELFF
j_gene: TRBJ2-2
d_gene: NA
abundance: many
v_gene: TRBV6-1

CDR3nt: TGCAGCGCATCTGCTCTCTACAATGAGCAGTTCTTC
CDR3aa: CSASALYNEQFF
j_gene: TRBJ2-1
d_gene: NA
abundance: many
v_gene: TRBV29-1

CDR3nt: TGCAGTGCGAACCTAGCGGGAGGGTACAATGAGCAGTTCTTC
CDR3aa: CSANLAGGYNEQFF
j_gene: TRBJ2-1
d_gene: TRBD2
abundance: many
v_gene: TRBV20-1

CDR3nt: TGCAGTGCTAGAGACCGCCGGTCGACGGCGGGGGAGTGGGATACGCAGTATTTT
CDR3aa: CSARDRRSTAGEWDTQYF
j_gene: TRBJ2-3
d_gene: TRBD2
abundance: many
v_gene: TRBV20-1

CDR3nt: TGCAGTGCTCGGGGACTAGCGGGGATAACCTACGAGCAGTACTTC
CDR3aa: CSARGLAGITYEQYF
j_gene: TRBJ2-7
d_gene: TRBD2
abundance: NA
v_gene: TRBV20-1

CDR3nt: TGCGCCAGCAGCCAAGTCTGGAATGAGCAGTTCTTC
CDR3aa: CASSQVWNEQFF
j_gene: TRBJ2-1
d_gene: NA
abundance: NA
v_gene: TRBV4-1

CDR3nt: TGTGCCAGCAGTCTGGACAGGAGGTATACGCAGTATTTT
CDR3aa: CASSLDRRYTQYF
j_gene: TRBJ2-3
d_gene: TRBD1
abundance: many
v_gene: TRBV12-3/TRBV12-4

CDR3nt: TGTGCCAGCAGCCAAGATCTAGCGGGGCTTACAGATACGCAGTATTTT
CDR3aa: CASSQDLAGLTDTQYF
j_gene: TRBJ2-3
d_gene: TRBD2
abundance: many
v_gene: TRBV14

CDR3nt: TGCGCCAGCAGCTTGGAAACAGGGGAAAGGTCCTACGAGCAGTACTTC
CDR3aa: CASSLETGERSYEQYF
j_gene: TRBJ2-7
d_gene: TRBD1
abundance: NA
v_gene: TRBV5-1

CDR3nt: TGCAGTGCTAGCGGGATTACTTACGAGCAGTACTTC
CDR3aa: CSASGITYEQYF
j_gene: TRBJ2-7
d_gene: NA
abundance: NA
v_gene: TRBV20-1

CDR3nt: TGTGCCAGCAGCTGCGGGACAGGGGGTTATGGCTACACCTTC
CDR3aa: CASSCGTGGYGYTF
j_gene: TRBJ1-2
d_gene: TRBD1
abundance: few
v_gene: TRBV7-6

CDR3nt: TGTGCCAGCACTAAAGGACTAGCTGGGGAGACCCAGTACTTC
CDR3aa: CASTKGLAGETQYF
j_gene: TRBJ2-5
d_gene: TRBD2
abundance: NA
v_gene: TRBV12-3/TRBV12-4

CDR3nt: TGTGCCAGTAGTATCGTGGGGCCCCAAGAGACCCAGTACTTC
CDR3aa: CASSIVGPQETQYF
j_gene: TRBJ2-5
d_gene: NA
abundance: NA
v_gene: TRBV19

CDR3nt: TGCAGTGCTAGAGATAGAGACCAAGAGACCCAGTACTTC
CDR3aa: CSARDRDQETQYF
j_gene: TRBJ2-5
d_gene: NA
abundance: NA
v_gene: TRBV20-1

CDR3nt: TGCAGTGCTAACCCGAGTCCGGATTCTGAAGCTTTCTTT
CDR3aa: CSANPSPDSEAFF
j_gene: TRBJ1-1
d_gene: NA
abundance: NA
v_gene: TRBV20-1

CDR3nt: TGCAGTCTAGCGGGGTTAGAACAGGGCTCCTACAATGAGCAGTTCTTC
CDR3aa: CSLAGLEQGSYNEQFF
j_gene: TRBJ2-1
d_gene: TRBD2
abundance: many
v_gene: TRBV29-1

CDR3nt: TGCAGTGCCCCGGGACTAGCGGGGGCCACAGATACGCAGTATTTT
CDR3aa: CSAPGLAGATDTQYF
j_gene: TRBJ2-3
d_gene: TRBD2
abundance: few
v_gene: TRBV20-1

CDR3nt: TGCAGTGCTAGAGGGGGGACTAGCGGGATAATAGATACGCAGTATTTT
CDR3aa: CSARGGTSGIIDTQYF
j_gene: TRBJ2-3
d_gene: TRBD2
abundance: few
v_gene: TRBV20-1

CDR3nt: TGCAGTGCAACCGGGACAGGGGTTTCCTTGCAGTACTTC
CDR3aa: CSATGTGVSLQYF
j_gene: TRBJ2-7
d_gene: TRBD1
abundance: NA
v_gene: TRBV20-1

CDR3nt: TGTGCCAGCAGTTTAAGTAGCGGGAGAAGGTACGAGCAGTACTTC
CDR3aa: CASSLSSGRRYEQYF
j_gene: TRBJ2-7
d_gene: TRBD2
abundance: few
v_gene: TRBV12-3/TRBV12-4

CDR3nt: TGTGCCAGCAGTCGGGACGGGATCGGGGAGCTGTTTTTT
CDR3aa: CASSRDGIGELFF
j_gene: TRBJ2-2
d_gene: NA
abundance: NA
v_gene: TRBV3-1

CDR3nt: TGTGCCAGCAGTTTATTGACCCGGCCAGATAGCTCCTACGAGCAGTACTTC
CDR3aa: CASSLLTRPDSSYEQYF
j_gene: TRBJ2-7
d_gene: NA
abundance: few
v_gene: TRBV28

CDR3nt: TGCGCCAGCAGGACCGGAACAGGAGAAGAGACCCAGTACTTC
CDR3aa: CASRTGTGEETQYF
j_gene: TRBJ2-5
d_gene: NA
abundance: few
v_gene: TRBV5-1

CDR3nt: TGTGCCAGCAGCTTAGTAGGAGGACTGAAAGCCAAAAACATTCAGTACTTC
CDR3aa: CASSLVGGLKAKNIQYF
j_gene: TRBJ2-4
d_gene: NA
abundance: NA
v_gene: TRBV7-2

CDR3nt: TGTGCCAGCAGCTTAGCGCTCGGACAGCTTTACGAGCAGTACTTC
CDR3aa: CASSLALGQLYEQYF
j_gene: TRBJ2-7
d_gene: NA
abundance: NA
v_gene: TRBV7-2

CDR3nt: TGCGCCAGCAGCTTTATGTCAGGGGAGTCGGGTGGCTACACCTTC
CDR3aa: CASSFMSGESGGYTF
j_gene: TRBJ1-2
d_gene: NA
abundance: NA
v_gene: TRBV5-1

CDR3nt: TGTGCCAGCAGCTTAGTCGGAAAACTGTTTTTT
CDR3aa: CASSLVGKLFF
j_gene: TRBJ1-4
d_gene: NA
abundance: few
v_gene: TRBV11-2

CDR3nt: TGTGCCAGCAGAAAAACCGGGACAGGGGTATCCAATGAGCAGTTCTTC
CDR3aa: CASRKTGTGVSNEQFF
j_gene: TRBJ2-1
d_gene: TRBD1
abundance: NA
v_gene: TRBV12-3/TRBV12-4

CDR3nt: TGCGCCAGCAGCTCGGACGGACAGAACACTGAAGCTTTCTTT
CDR3aa: CASSSDGQNTEAFF
j_gene: TRBJ1-1
d_gene: NA
abundance: many
v_gene: TRBV5-1

CDR3nt: TGCGCCAGCAGCCCAGAGGTCAGGGGCCGACCTGAAGCTTTCTTT
CDR3aa: CASSPEVRGRPEAFF
j_gene: TRBJ1-1
d_gene: NA
abundance: few
v_gene: TRBV4-1

CDR3nt: TGCAGTGCTAGAGATGGGGGTGGAACCCAAGAGACCCAGTACTTC
CDR3aa: CSARDGGGTQETQYF
j_gene: TRBJ2-5
d_gene: NA
abundance: few
v_gene: TRBV20-1

CDR3nt: TGTGCCAGCAGAGAAAGCTTGGGATTCGGGACACCTGGTGAAGCTTTCTTT
CDR3aa: CASRESLGFGTPGEAFF
j_gene: TRBJ1-1
d_gene: NA
abundance: few
v_gene: TRBV5-5

CDR3nt: TGCAGCGTTGGAGGGTGGGGAGAGACCCAGTACTTC
CDR3aa: CSVGGWGETQYF
j_gene: TRBJ2-5
d_gene: NA
abundance: few
v_gene: TRBV29-1

CDR3nt: TGCGCCAGCAGCGACCCGGGACAGGGAACTAATGAAAAACTGTTTTTT
CDR3aa: CASSDPGQGTNEKLFF
j_gene: TRBJ1-4
d_gene: TRBD1
abundance: NA
v_gene: TRBV5-1

CDR3nt: TGTGCCAGCAGCCAAACGGACAGAAGCTCCTACAATGAGCAGTTCTTC
CDR3aa: CASSQTDRSSYNEQFF
j_gene: TRBJ2-1
d_gene: NA
abundance: few
v_gene: TRBV14

CDR3nt: TGTGCCAGCAGCGCAGAGGGAGAGACCCAGTACTTC
CDR3aa: CASSAEGETQYF
j_gene: TRBJ2-5
d_gene: NA
abundance: few
v_gene: TRBV28

CDR3nt: TGTGCCAGCAGCCCGATTGAGGAGAGCTCCTATAATTCACCCCTCCACTTT
CDR3aa: CASSPIEESSYNSPLHF
j_gene: TRBJ1-6
d_gene: NA
abundance: few
v_gene: TRBV7-2

CDR3nt: TGTGCCAGCAGTTACTCTGCAGGGAGGGGGATGAACACTGAAGCTTTCTTT
CDR3aa: CASSYSAGRGMNTEAFF
j_gene: TRBJ1-1
d_gene: NA
abundance: many
v_gene: TRBV6-5

CDR3nt: TGTGCCAGCAGTTACTCCTCGGCCTCTGGAAACACCATATATTTT
CDR3aa: CASSYSSASGNTIYF
j_gene: TRBJ1-3
d_gene: NA
abundance: NA
v_gene: TRBV6-5

CDR3nt: TGTGCCAGCAGCTTATTCCTGACAAGCCAAAACTATGGCTACACCTTC
CDR3aa: CASSLFLTSQNYGYTF
j_gene: TRBJ1-2
d_gene: NA
abundance: many
v_gene: TRBV7-9

CDR3nt: TGTGCCAGCTACGGGGTCAGCTCCTACAATGAGCAGTTCTTC
CDR3aa: CASYGVSSYNEQFF
j_gene: TRBJ2-1
d_gene: NA
abundance: few
v_gene: TRBV7-9

CDR3nt: TGTGCCAGCTCACCATCGGGACAGGGGCCCGAAGGGGACTATGGCTACACCTTC
CDR3aa: CASSPSGQGPEGDYGYTF
j_gene: TRBJ1-2
d_gene: TRBD1
abundance: NA
v_gene: TRBV18

CDR3nt: TGCGCCAGCACGGTTGGAGACAATCCCGAGCAGTACTTC
CDR3aa: CASTVGDNPEQYF
j_gene: TRBJ2-7
d_gene: NA
abundance: few
v_gene: TRBV5-1

CDR3nt: TGTGCCAGCAGCCAAAATATAGCGGGTCTAAACAATGAGCAGTTCTTC
CDR3aa: CASSQNIAGLNNEQFF
j_gene: TRBJ2-1
d_gene: TRBD2
abundance: few
v_gene: TRBV3-1

CDR3nt: TGTGCCAGCTCACCCGTAATGCAGGGGGCCGATACGCAGTATTTT
CDR3aa: CASSPVMQGADTQYF
j_gene: TRBJ2-3
d_gene: TRBD1
abundance: few
v_gene: TRBV18